This T cell receptor beta chain was observed in a study of radiation and T cells in renal cell carcinoma. A word on this clone: Its specificity is not known.

Study results and limitations: Pretreatment tumor biopsies were lacking, so baseline clonotypes are unknown. From baseline, blood top tumor clonotypes peaked at 2 weeks post-radiation.

This table comes from immunoSEQ multiplex PCR, and its TCRdb copy is limited to in-frame clones, with some not included. This table holds more than 120,000 clones, 86% found once. CDR1 and CDR2 from the germline V gene are MDHEN and SYDVKM. The CDR3 extends over 11 amino acids. V was trimmed by 1 base and J by 6 bases, leaving 4 bases between them. Regarding time point: blood 4 weeks post-SBRT, at nephrectomy. Treatment in this sample: 15 Gy SBRT to primary tumor, nephrectomy 4 weeks later. This sequence was found in a woman in her forties or fifties with renal cell carcinoma. The V and J genes are TRBV28 and TRBJ2-7; unclear D gene. Here the sequenced sample was blood, taken from a patient whose treatment included radiotherapy and nephrectomy. Here the CDR3 DNA reads TGTGCCAGCAGTTTATCGCTCGAGCAGTACTTC. It yields the protein CASSLSLEQYF. The variable domain in full, completed from reference TRBV28 and TRBJ2-7, reads DVKVTQSSRYLVKRTGEKVFLECVQDMDHENMFWYRQDPGLGLRLIYFSYDVKMKEKGDIPEGYSVSREKKERFSLILESASTNQTSMYLCASSLSLEQYFGPGTRLTVT.